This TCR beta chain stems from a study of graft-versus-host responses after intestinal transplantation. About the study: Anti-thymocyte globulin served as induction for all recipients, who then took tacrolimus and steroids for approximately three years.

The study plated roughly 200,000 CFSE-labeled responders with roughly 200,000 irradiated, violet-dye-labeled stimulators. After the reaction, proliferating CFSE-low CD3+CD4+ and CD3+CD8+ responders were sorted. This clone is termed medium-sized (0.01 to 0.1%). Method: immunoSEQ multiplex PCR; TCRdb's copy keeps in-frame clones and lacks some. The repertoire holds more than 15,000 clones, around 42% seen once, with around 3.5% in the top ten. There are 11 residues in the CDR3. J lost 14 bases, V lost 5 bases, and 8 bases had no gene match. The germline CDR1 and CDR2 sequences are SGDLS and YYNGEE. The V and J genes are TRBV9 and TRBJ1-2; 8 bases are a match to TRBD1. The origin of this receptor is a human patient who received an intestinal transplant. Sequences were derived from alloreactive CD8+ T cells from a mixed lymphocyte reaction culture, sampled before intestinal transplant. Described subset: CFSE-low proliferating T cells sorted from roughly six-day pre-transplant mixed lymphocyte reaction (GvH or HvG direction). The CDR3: CASSGGQDRTF. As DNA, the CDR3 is TGTGCCAGCAGTGGGGGACAGGACCGAACCTTC.